This passage covers 4 T cell receptor beta chains from one sample sequenced in a study of lung T cells in sarcoidosis with Löfgren's syndrome. TCRdb recomputed calls from the reads with MiXCR, one row per CDR3 protein. Of fewer than 80,000 distinct CDR3 sequences listed, around 20% are singletons. The source material was CD4+ T cells from PBMCs. The receptors originated from a human donor with sarcoidosis (Löfgren's syndrome or another form), or a control subject (not recorded which).

Worth noting for this clonotype: Being one base from a much bigger clone, this may be a read error. V is TRBV20-1 and J is TRBJ1-1; TRBD1 is a possible D gene (5 bases). The CDR3 runs to 14 residues. Trimming cost V 4 bases and J 4 bases, with 16 bases left between them. Per germline, CDR1 DFQATT and CDR2 SNEGSKA (reference sequence). The CDR3 nucleotides read TGCAGTGCTAAGGCAGGGAGCGTGGGCACTGAAGCTTTCTTT. The encoded protein is CSAKAGSVGTEAFF.

About this clonotype: This could be a read error, since a much larger clone is one nucleotide away. The CDR3 nucleotides read TGCGCCAGCAGCCCGACAGGGGTCGAGCCTGGCTACACCTTC. Translating it yields CASSPTGVEPGYTF. The chain joins TRBV4-1 to TRBJ1-2; 8 bases line up with TRBD1. With 4 bases clipped from V and 7 bases from J, the junction kept 8 bases outside the gene matches. CDR1 MGHRA and CDR2 YSYEKL come from the germline V gene. This CDR3 contains 14 residues.

This clonotype has only a few counts. A read error is possible here, since a much larger clone lies one base away. This chain uses TRBV27 with TRBJ2-5, with a possible D match to TRBD2 (5 bases). V shed 0 bases and J shed 9 bases, with 14 bases lying between them. CDR1 and CDR2 from the germline V gene are MNHEY and SMNVEV (reference sequence). CDR3 size: 14 residues. This CDR3 reads CASSLSNGIKAQYF. The DNA for the CDR3 is TGTGCCAGCAGTTTATCGAACGGGATAAAGGCCCAGTACTTC.

In regard to this clonotype: A read error may be the cause here, since a much bigger clone is one base away. V gene TRBV20-1 combines with J gene TRBJ2-3; TRBD2 is a possible D gene (8 bases). Germline CDR1 DFQATT, CDR2 SNEGSKA (reference sequence). The CDR3 has 13 amino acids. CDR3 residues: CSAIAGRTGTQYF. The CDR3 region has the DNA TGCAGTGCTATAGCGGGAAGGACAGGTACGCAGTATTTT.